This T cell receptor (beta chain) was profiled in a study of PD-L1 blockade in urothelial cancer. As for the study in general: In the patient group, most of the 29 were males with bladder-origin urothelial cancer.

Notes on this clone: Its specificity is unknown.

Sample time point: peripheral blood 6 weeks after treatment start. The patients had locally advanced or metastatic urothelial carcinoma. Profiling relied on immunoSEQ multiplex PCR, and the TCRdb table lists in-frame clones only, not all of them. The table lists roughly 120,000 clones, roughly 90% of them singletons. In germline, CDR1 is MGHDK, CDR2 SYGVNS. Trimming left V 8 bases short and J 0 bases short, with 12 bases between. The CDR3 totals 14 residues. General study points: Survival was better when pretreatment blood TCR clonality fell below the median.

The V gene is TRBV25-1, the J gene TRBJ2-3; no reliable D call. The sequencing used PBMCs, collected around atezolizumab (anti-PD-L1) treatment. The TCR sequence derives from a man aged 55 to 70 with urothelial cancer. CDR3 DNA: TGTGCCAGCCTATTTAGTGGTAGCACAGATACGCAGTATTTT. Its translation is CASLFSGSTDTQYF.